This T cell receptor beta chain originates from a study of response to subunit inactivated influenza vaccine. Whole-study findings and limits: Each seasonal flu vaccination may recruit only limited new T cells, authors suggested.

Remarks on this clonotype: Its antigen is undetermined. Mismatch with germline at one junction end may stem from a read error.

Per the germline V gene, CDR1 is SQVTM and CDR2 is ANQGSEA. The CDR3 covers 14 residues. TCRdb analysed the RT-PCR reads with MiXCR anew, one entry per CDR3 protein. The sample yields about 180,000 distinct CDR3 sequences, about 9% seen once. This rearrangement joins TRBV29-1 to TRBJ2-3; 7 bases are shared with TRBD2. The sample here was non-naive T cells sorted from PBMCs, taken on the day of vaccination. The clonotype was recovered from a man between 50 and 59 years old who received an inactivated influenza vaccine. The CDR3 DNA reads TGCAGCGTTGAACACCAGCGGGGCACAGATACGCTGTATTTT. This encodes CSVEHQRGTDTLYF.